This TCR beta chain was retrieved from a study of early T cells in non-severe SARS-CoV-2 infection. Background on the study: Unsorted whole blood bulk RNA was sequenced, with unpaired chains.

The CDR3 covers 12 residues. The germline CDR1 and CDR2 sequences are SEHNR and FQNEAQ (reference sequence). Between the trimmed V and J ends, which lost 5 bases and 5 bases, there was a span of 6 bases. Molecules of cDNA were individually given unique molecular identifiers that were attached to them. From the 5' RACE reads, TCRdb called clonotypes with MiXCR, one entry per CDR3 protein. Here the sample spans around 60,000 distinct CDR3 sequences, about 19% being singletons. The clonotype originates from an adult who was a healthcare worker with PCR-confirmed SARS-CoV-2 infection or an uninfected control (not recorded which). V usage is TRBV7-9 and J usage is TRBJ2-2; D uncertain. Source: whole blood, taken at baseline. The CDR3 DNA reads as TGTGCCAGCAGCCCCAGTACCGGGGAGCTGTTTTTT. Encoded protein: CASSPSTGELFF.